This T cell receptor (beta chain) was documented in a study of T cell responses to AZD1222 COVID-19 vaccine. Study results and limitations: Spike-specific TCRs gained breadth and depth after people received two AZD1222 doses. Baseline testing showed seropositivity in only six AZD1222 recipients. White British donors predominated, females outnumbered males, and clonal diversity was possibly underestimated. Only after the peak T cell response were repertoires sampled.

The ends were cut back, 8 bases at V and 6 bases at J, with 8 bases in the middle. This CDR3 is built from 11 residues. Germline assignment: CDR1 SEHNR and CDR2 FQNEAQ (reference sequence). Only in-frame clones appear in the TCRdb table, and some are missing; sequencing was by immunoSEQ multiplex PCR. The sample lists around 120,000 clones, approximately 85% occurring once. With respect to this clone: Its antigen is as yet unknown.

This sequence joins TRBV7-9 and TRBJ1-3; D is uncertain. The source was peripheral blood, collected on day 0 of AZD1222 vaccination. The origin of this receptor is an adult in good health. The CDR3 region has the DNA TGTGCCAGCTCGGGAGAAAACACCATATATTTT. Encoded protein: CASSGENTIYF.